This T cell receptor beta chain was documented in a study of regulatory T cells in long-lasting Graves disease. Arm-PCR of CDR3 regions and iRepertoire HTBI primers were the basis on which TCR beta libraries were built. TCRdb reanalysed the multiplex PCR reads using MiXCR and keeps one entry per CDR3 protein. The sample lists 530,000 or so distinct CDR3 sequences; 16% were seen once. The time point: newly diagnosed GD, antithyroid drugs for less than 3 months. RNA from PBMCs was the source of the TCR library. This clonotype came up many times. Germline values: CDR1 ENHRY, CDR2 SYGVKD. V was trimmed by 7 bases and J by 1 base, leaving 17 bases between them. The CDR3 has 15 amino acids. These data were also filed under a second study, of T cells in Graves' hyperthyroidism and ophthalmopathy.

The specimen comprised peripheral blood mononuclear cells (PBMCs), sampled at new diagnosis, from a patient treated with antithyroid drugs. This receptor was obtained from a man aged 18 to 29 with Graves disease. J is TRBJ2-7 and V is TRBV10-3; D is ambiguous. The CDR3 loop reads CAITTIRAVSYEQYF. CDR3 nucleotides: TGTGCCATCACAACTATACGGGCAGTTTCCTACGAGCAGTACTTC.